This TCR beta chain is from a study of blood T cells in healthy people across ages. This clonotype was counted many times. The use of a sample-barcoded 5' primer and a J-beta primer mix characterized a second PCR of about 7 to 12 cycles. Each cDNA molecule, via a template-switch adaptor with 12 random nucleotides, was tagged. TCRdb re-called the 5' RACE reads with MiXCR, one entry per CDR3 protein. The data hold around 1,000,000 distinct CDR3 sequences, with roughly 24% observed a single time. CDR1 and CDR2 from the germline V gene are SEHNR and FQNEAQ (reference sequence). V gave up 7 bases and J gave up 2 bases, with 4 bases separating them. This CDR3 has 11 residues. This sample was shared with a second study, whose subject was T cells of mothers and their children. That report adds: It was found that thymic selection shapes TCR recombination output similarly in related and unrelated pairs. The overlap seen between related mothers and children slightly exceeded that of unrelated pairs, though not significantly. No persistent microchimeric T cell clones were detected at around 100 clones per million clonotypes sensitivity.

What was sequenced was blood. The source is a girl between 2 and 10 years old in good health. The chain has TRBV7-9 and TRBJ2-3; D is undetermined. Here the CDR3 reads CASTPTDTQYF. The CDR3 bases are TGTGCCAGCACTCCCACAGATACGCAGTATTTT.